A single sample gave rise to the 22 T cell receptor beta chains below, sequenced in a study of T cells in Graves' hyperthyroidism and ophthalmopathy. Amplification targeted TCR beta CDR3 regions from RNA transcripts. The HTBI set primed first-round TCR CDR3 RT-PCR. MiXCR, applied by TCRdb to the multiplex PCR reads, yields one record per CDR3 protein. The sample shows 370,000 or so distinct CDR3 sequences, less than 20% of them seen only once. The source material was blood. The receptor set was obtained from a woman aged 18-29 years with Graves' hyperthyroidism that later progressed to Graves' ophthalmopathy.

This clonotype has more than one count but fewer than ten. The chain couples TRBV12-3 or TRBV12-4 to TRBJ1-3, with D uncertain. There are 15 residues in the CDR3. V lost 5 bases and J lost 0, with 11 bases in between. The CDR3 region has the DNA TGTGCCAGCAGTCCTCGGACCCGCTCTGGAAACACCATATATTTT. Translating gives CASSPRTRSGNTIYF.

This clonotype was observed at least ten times. The CDR3 DNA is TGCAGTGCTAAGCGGGACGCCTACTACGAGCAGTACTTC. This encodes CSAKRDAYYEQYF. The V call is TRBV20-1, the J call TRBJ2-7; 7 nucleotides line up with TRBD2. The ends lost 4 bases at V and 3 bases at J; junction bases unmatched: 6. Germline V lookup: CDR1 DFQATT, CDR2 SNEGSKA (reference sequence). The CDR3 has 13 residues.

This clonotype was seen more than once but under ten times. The chain combines TRBV6-1 with TRBJ2-3; TRBD2 aligns across 9 bases. CDR3 size: 15 residues. Germline lookup yields CDR1 MNHNS and CDR2 SASEGT. Trimming removed 6 bases from V and 1 base from J; junction bases left unmatched: 5. CDR3 in amino acids: CASSHGLARTDTQYF. The CDR3 DNA reads as TGTGCCAGCAGCCACGGACTAGCGCGCACAGATACGCAGTATTTT.

DNA of the CDR3: TGCGCCAGCAGCCGCGGGACAGGGGACGACTACGAGCAGTTCTTC. Amino acid sequence: CASSRGTGDDYEQFF. The rearrangement joins TRBV4-1 to TRBJ2-7; TRBD1 agrees at 10 bases. The J call may be wrong; the DNA end is better matched by TRBJ2-1. The CDR3 runs 15 residues. Per the germline V gene, CDR1 is MGHRA and CDR2 is YSYEKL.

This clonotype was observed a few times. This chain uses TRBV20-1 with TRBJ2-4; 7 positions match TRBD1. Germline CDR1 DFQATT, CDR2 SNEGSKA (reference sequence). This CDR3 region has 20 residues. V shed 0 bases, J shed 1 base, and the junction held 18 bases outside the gene matches. CDR3 nucleotide sequence: TGCAGTGCTAGAGATCCGTGGGGACAGAAGGAATACGCTGCCAAAAACATTCAGTACTTC. Amino acid sequence: CSARDPWGQKEYAAKNIQYF.

This clonotype occurred a few times. The rearrangement uses TRBV4-1 and TRBJ2-1, with D unclear. The V gene lost 4 bases and the J gene lost 10 bases, with 8 bases spanning the gap. CDR1 is MGHRA and CDR2 is YSYEKL in the germline V gene. The CDR3 length is 11 residues. For the CDR3, the DNA is TGCGCCAGCAGCCCGGGTGCGGAGCAGTTCTTC. Protein product: CASSPGAEQFF.

The rearrangement uses TRBV6-1 and TRBJ1-5; unclear D gene. The V end was cut by 1 base, the J end by 3 bases, with 13 bases between. In germline, CDR1 is MNHNS, CDR2 SASEGT. CDR3 length: 16 amino acids. CDR3 region: CASSEGLFRSNQPQHF. The CDR3 DNA reads TGTGCCAGCAGTGAAGGGCTCTTTCGCTCCAATCAGCCCCAGCATTTT.

This chain uses TRBV7-9 with TRBJ1-1; no clear D gene. The CDR3 is made up of 15 amino acids. Deletions cut 3 bases from V and 1 base from J, with 12 bases between. Germline CDR1 and CDR2: SEHNR and FQNEAQ (reference sequence). The CDR3 DNA is TGTGCCAGCAGCTTGGCCGGACGGACGAACACTGAAGCTTTCTTT. The encoded protein is CASSLAGRTNTEAFF.

There are a few counts of this clonotype. The V and J genes are TRBV7-9 and TRBJ2-5; D is uncertain. Germline V lookup: CDR1 SEHNR, CDR2 FQNEAQ (reference sequence). Trimming stripped 2 bases from V and 5 bases from J, with 6 bases between. The CDR3 is 12 amino acids. This chain's CDR3 is CASSLISETQYF. DNA for the CDR3: TGTGCCAGCAGCTTAATATCGGAGACCCAGTACTTC. Complete variable domain (other parts from reference TRBV7-9 and TRBJ2-5): DTGVSQNPRHKITKRGQNVTFRCDPISEHNRLYWYRQTLGQGPEFLTYFQNEAQLEKSRLLSDRFSAERPKGSFSTLEIQRTEQGDSAMYLCASSLISETQYFGPGTRLLVL.

Notes on this clonotype: A clone one base away is much larger, so this may be a read error. V is TRBV20-1 and J is TRBJ2-1; no firm D call. The CDR3 has 15 residues. CDR1 is DFQATT and CDR2 is SNEGSKA in the germline V gene (reference sequence). The CDR3 DNA sequence: TGCAGTGCTAGAGCATGGGGTACAATCTACAATGAGCAGCTCTTC. Its translation is CSARAWGTIYNEQLF.

This clonotype occurred many times. The chain recombines TRBV28 with TRBJ1-2, with D maybe TRBD1 (6 bases). CDR3 length equals 17 residues. V was trimmed by 8 bases and J by 4 bases, leaving 26 bases between them. Germline CDR1 MDHEN, CDR2 SYDVKM. CDR3 nucleotides: TGTGCCAGCCTGAATTTCGGGACACCTTTGAACGGCTATGGCTACACCTTC. It codes for CASLNFGTPLNGYGYTF.

This clonotype was detected many times. CDR3 loop: CASSTRLSSVNSPLHF. The DNA for the CDR3 is TGTGCCAGCAGCACCCGGCTTAGTAGCGTCAATTCACCCCTCCACTTT. The chain couples TRBV7-8 to TRBJ1-6; D is uncertain. Trimming left V 5 bases short and J 7 bases short, with 18 bases between. CDR3 length: 16 amino acids. The germline V gene encodes CDR1 SGHVS and CDR2 FQNEAQ.

The sample holds many counts of this clonotype. This chain connects TRBV28 to TRBJ2-3, with D unclear. The V gene's germline CDR1 is MDHEN and CDR2 SYDVKM. V shed 5 bases and J shed 0 bases, with 12 bases lying between them. This CDR3 comprises 15 residues. The chain's CDR3 is CASSPDLSSTDTQYF. CDR3 bases: TGTGCCAGCAGTCCGGATCTATCTAGCACAGATACGCAGTATTTT.

A few counts support this clonotype. The genes are TRBV29-1 and TRBJ2-5; TRBD1 agrees at 8 bases. The CDR3 has 13 amino acids. The germline V gene encodes CDR1 SQVTM and CDR2 ANQGSEA. Trimming cost V 4 bases and J 1 base; bases outside gene matches: 2. The CDR3: CSVGTGPQETQYF. As DNA, the CDR3 is TGCAGCGTTGGGACAGGGCCCCAAGAGACCCAGTACTTC.

In this sample, this clonotype turned up many times. The junction does not match germline at one end; this may be a read error. V and J are TRBV20-1 and TRBJ2-7; TRBD2 is a possible D gene (6 bases). Germline CDR1 and CDR2: DFQATT and SNEGSKA (reference sequence). CDR3 length equals 12 residues. In DNA, the CDR3 is TGCAGTCGCCTGGGACTCACCTACGGGCAGTACTTC. It encodes CSRLGLTYGQYF.

The sample holds a few counts of this clonotype. This sequence joins TRBV6-1 and TRBJ1-2; D is possibly TRBD1 (6 bases). V gave up 5 bases and J gave up 4 bases, with 20 bases separating them. CDR1 is MNHNS and CDR2 is SASEGT in the germline V gene. CDR3 length: 16 residues. As DNA, the CDR3 is TGTGCCAGCAGTCCCGCCCCACAGGGTGGGATCTATGGCTACACCTTC. Its translation: CASSPAPQGGIYGYTF.

In this sample, this clonotype turned up many times. The rearrangement uses TRBV7-9 and TRBJ1-2; D may be TRBD1 (6 bases). Trimming took 2 bases from V and 8 from J, leaving 15 bases between them. The CDR3 loop spans 14 amino acids. Germline values: CDR1 SEHNR, CDR2 FQNEAQ (reference sequence). CDR3: CASSLRGIGSGYTF. The CDR3 nucleotides are TGTGCCAGCAGCTTAAGGGGGATTGGGAGCGGCTACACCTTC. The full variable domain, rest sourced from reference TRBV7-9 and TRBJ1-2, is DTGVSQNPRHKITKRGQNVTFRCDPISEHNRLYWYRQTLGQGPEFLTYFQNEAQLEKSRLLSDRFSAERPKGSFSTLEIQRTEQGDSAMYLCASSLRGIGSGYTFGSGTRLTVV.

This clonotype was counted ten times or more. The V call is TRBV28, the J call TRBJ2-1; D gene uncertain. CDR3 length: 15 residues. The V end was cut by 1 base, the J end by 0 bases, with 7 bases between. Germline CDR1 and CDR2: MDHEN and SYDVKM. CDR3 in amino acids: CASSLSTSSYNEQFF. The CDR3 bases are TGTGCCAGCAGTTTATCTACGAGCTCCTACAATGAGCAGTTCTTC.

There are many counts of this clonotype. Here the CDR3 reads CASSHRLALVSEQYF. The CDR3 nucleotides are TGTGCCAGCAGTCACCGACTAGCCCTAGTTAGCGAGCAGTACTTC. This chain links TRBV28 with TRBJ2-7, with 7 nucleotides matching TRBD2. V dropped 5 bases and J dropped 6; count of bases not matched to a gene: 13. CDR3 length: 15 amino acids. The germline V gene has CDR1 MDHEN and CDR2 SYDVKM.

About this clonotype: This could be a read error, since a much larger clone is one nucleotide away. This chain links TRBV29-1 with TRBJ2-3, with D tentatively TRBD1 (6 bases). CDR1 and CDR2 (germline): SQVTM, ANQGSEA. This CDR3 has 14 amino acids. Trimming took 7 bases from V and 6 from J, leaving 20 bases between them. The CDR3 nucleotides are TGCAGCGGCGTTGACAGGCCCCCCCCCGATACGCAGTATTTT. This sequence encodes CSGVDRPPPDTQYF.

As for this clonotype: The CDR3 carries no conserved terminal phenylalanine or tryptophan, so it likely arises from a read error. V is TRBV24-1 and J is TRBJ2-4; D is unresolved. The CDR3 length is 15 residues. Trimming left V 1 base short and J 0 bases short, with 6 bases between. Looked up from germline, CDR1 is KGHDR and CDR2 is SFDVKD. CDR3 protein: CATSDFREAKNIQYL. CDR3 bases: TGTGCCACCAGTGATTTTAGAGAAGCCAAAAACATTCAGTACCTC.

There are many counts of this clonotype. The genes are TRBV5-1 and TRBJ2-7; 11 nucleotides match TRBD2. Unmatched junction bases numbered 6, after V lost 4 bases and J lost 3 bases. CDR3 length equals 15 residues. Per the germline V gene, CDR1 is SGHRS and CDR2 is YFSETQ. As DNA, the CDR3 is TGCGCCAGCAGCCTAGGACTAGCGGGCTACTACGAGCAGTACTTC. Amino acids: CASSLGLAGYYEQYF.